This T cell receptor beta chain was captured in a study of cytomegalovirus exposure and HLA in healthy donors. Points from the study as a whole: Diagnosis of cytomegalovirus status made by the classifier reportedly showed high specificity and sensitivity. Later analysis reportedly placed an Asian-associated ancestry cluster below the roughly 680-donor mean in N-insertions. Overall, approximately 150 TCR beta chains were annotated as cytomegalovirus-associated.

PCR employed 60 Vbeta and 13 Jbeta primers. Here immunoSEQ multiplex PCR was the method, and the copy in TCRdb shows in-frame clones only, minus some. The sample consists of about 120,000 clones, 81% of them appearing once. As for this clone: What it recognizes is unknown.

The V gene's germline CDR1 is MNHNY and CDR2 SVGAGI (reference sequence). This CDR3 spans 15 amino acids. What was sequenced was PBMCs. The TCR sequence derives from a young man in good health and CMV-seronegative. This chain uses TRBV6-6 with TRBJ2-5; TRBD1 matches at 9 bases. Matching the DNA end better, TRBJ2-7 makes the J call doubtful. Here the CDR3 reads CASSPNDRGEYEQYF. CDR3 coding DNA: TGTGCCAGCAGCCCAAACGACAGGGGGGAGTACGAGCAGTACTTC.